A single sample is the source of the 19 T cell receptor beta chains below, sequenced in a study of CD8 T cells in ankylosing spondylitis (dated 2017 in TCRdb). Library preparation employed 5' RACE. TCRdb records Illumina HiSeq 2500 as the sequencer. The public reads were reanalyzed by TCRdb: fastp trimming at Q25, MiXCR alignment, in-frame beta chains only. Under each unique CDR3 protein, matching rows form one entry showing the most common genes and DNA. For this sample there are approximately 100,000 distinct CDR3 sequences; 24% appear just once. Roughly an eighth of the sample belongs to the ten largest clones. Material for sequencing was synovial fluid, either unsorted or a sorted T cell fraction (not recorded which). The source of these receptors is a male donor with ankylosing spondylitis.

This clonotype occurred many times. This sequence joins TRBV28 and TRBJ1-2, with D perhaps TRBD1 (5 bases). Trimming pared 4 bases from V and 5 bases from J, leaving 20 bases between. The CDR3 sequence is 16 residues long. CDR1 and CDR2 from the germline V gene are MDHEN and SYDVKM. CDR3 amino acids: CASSSPSGGLKYGYTF. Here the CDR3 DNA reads TGTGCCAGCAGTTCCCCAAGCGGGGGTCTTAAATATGGCTACACCTTC.

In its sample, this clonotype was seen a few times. As DNA, the CDR3 is TGTGCCAGCAGCTCCGGGACTAGCGTTTGGACAGATACGCAGTATTTT. Translating gives CASSSGTSVWTDTQYF. This chain joins TRBV11-2 and TRBJ2-3; 10 bases align to TRBD2. Trimming removed 4 bases from V and 3 bases from J; junction bases left unmatched: 7. CDR1 SGHAT and CDR2 FQNNGV come from the germline V gene. The CDR3 covers 16 residues. Complete variable domain (other parts from reference TRBV11-2 and TRBJ2-3): EAGVAQSPRYKIIEKRQSVAFWCNPISGHATLYWYQQILGQGPKLLIQFQNNGVVDDSQLPKDRFSAERLKGVDSTLKIQPAKLEDSAVYLCASSSGTSVWTDTQYFGPGTRLTVL.

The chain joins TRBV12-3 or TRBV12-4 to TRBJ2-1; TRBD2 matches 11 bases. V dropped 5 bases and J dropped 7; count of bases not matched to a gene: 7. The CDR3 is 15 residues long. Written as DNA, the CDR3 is TGTGCCAGCAGTCAAACTAGCGGGAGTATAAATGAGCAGTTCTTC. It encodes CASSQTSGSINEQFF.

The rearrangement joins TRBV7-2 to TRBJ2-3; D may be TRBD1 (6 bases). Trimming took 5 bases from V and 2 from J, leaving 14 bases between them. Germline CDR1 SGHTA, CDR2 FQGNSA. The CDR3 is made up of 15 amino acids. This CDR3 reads CASSPSNRDTDTQYF. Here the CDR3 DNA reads TGTGCCAGCAGCCCCTCGAACAGGGACACAGATACGCAGTATTTT.

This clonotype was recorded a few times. The CDR3 loop reads CASSYGQGQETQYF. CDR3 in DNA: TGTGCCAGCAGCTACGGACAGGGTCAAGAGACCCAGTACTTC. The chain couples TRBV9 to TRBJ2-5, with 8 positions matching TRBD1. The junction had 4 bases not matched to a gene; V was cut back by 4 bases and J by 2 bases. Per the germline V gene, CDR1 is SGDLS and CDR2 is YYNGEE. The CDR3 covers 14 residues.

The CDR3 nucleotides read TGTGCCAGCAGTGATACCGGGCTTGGGACTTATCAGCCCCAGCATTTT. This sequence encodes CASSDTGLGTYQPQHF. The chain uses TRBV25-1 and TRBJ1-5; tentative D call: TRBD1 (5 bases). V lost 3 bases, J lost 5 bases, and 17 bases lay in between. The CDR3 has 16 amino acids. Looked up from germline, CDR1 is MGHDK and CDR2 is SYGVNS.

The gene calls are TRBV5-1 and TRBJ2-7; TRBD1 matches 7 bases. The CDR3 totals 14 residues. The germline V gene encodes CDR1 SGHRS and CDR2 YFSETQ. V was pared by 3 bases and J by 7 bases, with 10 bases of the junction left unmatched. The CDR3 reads CASSSGQVPGEQYF. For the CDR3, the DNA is TGCGCCAGCAGCTCCGGACAGGTCCCCGGGGAGCAGTACTTC.

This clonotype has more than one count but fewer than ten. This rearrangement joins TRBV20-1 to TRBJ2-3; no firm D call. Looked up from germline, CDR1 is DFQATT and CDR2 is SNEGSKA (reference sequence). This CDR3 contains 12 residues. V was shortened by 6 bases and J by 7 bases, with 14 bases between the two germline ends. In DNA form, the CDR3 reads TGCAGTGCCGCGACATTGGAGAATACGCAGTATTTT. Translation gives CSAATLENTQYF.

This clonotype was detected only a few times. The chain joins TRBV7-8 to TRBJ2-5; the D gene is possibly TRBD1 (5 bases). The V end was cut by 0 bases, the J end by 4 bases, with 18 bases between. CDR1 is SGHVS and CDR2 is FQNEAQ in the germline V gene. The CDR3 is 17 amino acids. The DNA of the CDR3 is TGTGCCAGCAGCTTAGCGCTTAGGGGCGGCTTGGGAGAGACCCAGTACTTC. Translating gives CASSLALRGGLGETQYF. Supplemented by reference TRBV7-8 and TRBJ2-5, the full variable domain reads GAGVSQSPRYKVAKRGQDVALRCDPISGHVSLFWYQQALGQGPEFLTYFQNEAQLDKSGLPSDRFFAERPEGSVSTLKIQRTQQEDSAVYLCASSLALRGGLGETQYFGPGTRLLVL.

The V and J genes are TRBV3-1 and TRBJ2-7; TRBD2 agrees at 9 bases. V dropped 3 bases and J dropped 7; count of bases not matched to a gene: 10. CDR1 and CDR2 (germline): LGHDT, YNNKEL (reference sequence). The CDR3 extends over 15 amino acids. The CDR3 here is CASSQGTSLYGEQYF. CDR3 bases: TGTGCCAGCAGCCAGGGGACTAGCCTTTATGGGGAGCAGTACTTC.

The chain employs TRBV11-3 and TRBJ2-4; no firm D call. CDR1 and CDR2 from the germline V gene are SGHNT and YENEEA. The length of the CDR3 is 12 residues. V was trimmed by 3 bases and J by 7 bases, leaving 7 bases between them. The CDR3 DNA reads TGTGCCAGCAGCTTTCCAGAGAACATTCAGTACTTC. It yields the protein CASSFPENIQYF.

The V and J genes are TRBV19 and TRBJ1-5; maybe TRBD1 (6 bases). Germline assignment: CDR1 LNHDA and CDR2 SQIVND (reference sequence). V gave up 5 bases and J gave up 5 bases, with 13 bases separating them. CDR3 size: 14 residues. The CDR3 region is CASSGDRSDQPQHF. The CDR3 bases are TGTGCCAGTAGTGGCGACAGGTCAGATCAGCCCCAGCATTTT.

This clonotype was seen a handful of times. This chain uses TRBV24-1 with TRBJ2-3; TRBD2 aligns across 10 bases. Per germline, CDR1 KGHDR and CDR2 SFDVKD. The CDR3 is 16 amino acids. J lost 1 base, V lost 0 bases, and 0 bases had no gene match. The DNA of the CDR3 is TGTGCCACCAGTGATTTGGGACTAGCGGGCACAGATACGCAGTATTTT. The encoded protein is CATSDLGLAGTDTQYF.

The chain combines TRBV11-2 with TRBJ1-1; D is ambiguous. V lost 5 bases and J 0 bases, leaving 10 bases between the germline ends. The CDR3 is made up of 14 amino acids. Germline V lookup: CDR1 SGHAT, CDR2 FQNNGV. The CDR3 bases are TGTGCCAGCAGCGGTATTTCCATGAACACTGAAGCTTTCTTT. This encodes CASSGISMNTEAFF. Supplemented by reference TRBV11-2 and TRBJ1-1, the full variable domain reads EAGVAQSPRYKIIEKRQSVAFWCNPISGHATLYWYQQILGQGPKLLIQFQNNGVVDDSQLPKDRFSAERLKGVDSTLKIQPAKLEDSAVYLCASSGISMNTEAFFGQGTRLTVV.

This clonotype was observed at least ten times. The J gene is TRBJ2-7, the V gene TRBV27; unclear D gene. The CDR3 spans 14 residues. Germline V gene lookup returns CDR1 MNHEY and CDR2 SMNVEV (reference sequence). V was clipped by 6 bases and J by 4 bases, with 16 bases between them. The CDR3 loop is CASRVGFSAYEQYF. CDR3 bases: TGTGCCAGCAGAGTGGGTTTTTCGGCTTACGAGCAGTACTTC.

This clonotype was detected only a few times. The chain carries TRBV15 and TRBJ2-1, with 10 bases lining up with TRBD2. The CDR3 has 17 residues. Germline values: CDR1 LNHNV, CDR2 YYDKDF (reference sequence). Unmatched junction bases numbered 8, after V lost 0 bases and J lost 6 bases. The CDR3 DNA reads TGTGCCACCAGCAGAGATAGTCAAACTAGCGGGATCAATGAGCAGTTCTTC. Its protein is CATSRDSQTSGINEQFF.

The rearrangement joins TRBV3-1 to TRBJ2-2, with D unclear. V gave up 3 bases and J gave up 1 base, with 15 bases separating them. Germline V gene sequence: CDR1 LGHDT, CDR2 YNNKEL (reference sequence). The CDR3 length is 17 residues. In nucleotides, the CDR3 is TGTGCCAGCAGCCAGAGAGGTCAAGGACGGAACACCGGGGAGCTGTTTTTT. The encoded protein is CASSQRGQGRNTGELFF. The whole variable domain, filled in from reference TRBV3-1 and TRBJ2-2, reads DTAVSQTPKYLVTQMGNDKSIKCEQNLGHDTMYWYKQDSKKFLKIMFSYNNKELIINETVPNRFSPKSPDKAHLNLHINSLELGDSAVYFCASSQRGQGRNTGELFFGEGSRLTVL.

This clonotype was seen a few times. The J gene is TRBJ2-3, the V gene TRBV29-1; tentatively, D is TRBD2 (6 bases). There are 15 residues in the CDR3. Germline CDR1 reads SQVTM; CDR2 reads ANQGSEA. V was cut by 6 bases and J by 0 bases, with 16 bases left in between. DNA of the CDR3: TGCAGCGTCGCCCTAGGGGCGGGGAGCACAGATACGCAGTATTTT. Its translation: CSVALGAGSTDTQYF.

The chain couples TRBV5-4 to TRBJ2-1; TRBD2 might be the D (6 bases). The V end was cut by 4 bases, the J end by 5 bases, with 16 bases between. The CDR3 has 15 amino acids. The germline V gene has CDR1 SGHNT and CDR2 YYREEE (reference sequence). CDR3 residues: CASSSRLVGDNEQFF. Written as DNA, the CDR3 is TGTGCCAGCAGCAGTAGACTAGTGGGAGACAATGAGCAGTTCTTC.